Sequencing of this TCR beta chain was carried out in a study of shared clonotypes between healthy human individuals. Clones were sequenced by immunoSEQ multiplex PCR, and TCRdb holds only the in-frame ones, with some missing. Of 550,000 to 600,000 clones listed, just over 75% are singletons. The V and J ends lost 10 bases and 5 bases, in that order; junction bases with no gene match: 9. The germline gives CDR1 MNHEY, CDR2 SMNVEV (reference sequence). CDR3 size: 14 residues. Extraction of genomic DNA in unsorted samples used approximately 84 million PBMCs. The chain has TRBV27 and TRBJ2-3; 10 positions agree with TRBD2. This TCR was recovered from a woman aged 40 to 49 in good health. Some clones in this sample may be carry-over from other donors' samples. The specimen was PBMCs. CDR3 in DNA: TGTGCCACAGTAGGTTTAGCGGGAGGAGATACGCAGTATTTT. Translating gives CATVGLAGGDTQYF.